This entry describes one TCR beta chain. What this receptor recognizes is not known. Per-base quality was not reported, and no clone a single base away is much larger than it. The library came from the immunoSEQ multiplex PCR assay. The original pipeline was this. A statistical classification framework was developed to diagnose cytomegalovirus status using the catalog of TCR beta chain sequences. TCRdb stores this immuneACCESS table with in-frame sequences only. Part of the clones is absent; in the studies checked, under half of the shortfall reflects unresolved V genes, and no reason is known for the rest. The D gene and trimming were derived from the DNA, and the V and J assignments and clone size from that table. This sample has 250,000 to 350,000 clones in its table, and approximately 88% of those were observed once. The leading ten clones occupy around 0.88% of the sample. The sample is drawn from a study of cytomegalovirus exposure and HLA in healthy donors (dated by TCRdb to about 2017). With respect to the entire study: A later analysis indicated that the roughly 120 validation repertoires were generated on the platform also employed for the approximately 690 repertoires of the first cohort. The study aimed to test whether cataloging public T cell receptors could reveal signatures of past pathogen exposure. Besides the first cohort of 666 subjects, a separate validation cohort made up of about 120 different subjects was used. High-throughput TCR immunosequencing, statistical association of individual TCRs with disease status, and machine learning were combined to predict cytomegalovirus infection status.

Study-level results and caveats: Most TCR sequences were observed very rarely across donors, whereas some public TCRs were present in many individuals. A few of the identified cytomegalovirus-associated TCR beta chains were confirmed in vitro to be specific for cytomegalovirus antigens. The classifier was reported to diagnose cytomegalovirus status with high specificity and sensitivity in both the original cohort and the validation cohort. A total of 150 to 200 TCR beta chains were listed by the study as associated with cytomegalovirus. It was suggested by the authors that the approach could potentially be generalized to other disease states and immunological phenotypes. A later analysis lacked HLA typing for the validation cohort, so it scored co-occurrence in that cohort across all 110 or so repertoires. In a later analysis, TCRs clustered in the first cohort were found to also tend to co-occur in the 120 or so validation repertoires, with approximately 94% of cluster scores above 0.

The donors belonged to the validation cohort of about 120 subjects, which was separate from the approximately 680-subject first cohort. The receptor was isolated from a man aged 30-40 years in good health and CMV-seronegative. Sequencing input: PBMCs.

The DNA is TGTGCCAGCAGCTCCCCATCCAGGGGAGAGTCTGGCTACACCTTC. Translated, this gives CASSSPSRGESGYTF. The chain links TRBV7-9 with TRBJ1-2, and the D gene may be TRBD1, 6 bases matching. The CDR3 starts with the cysteine, ends with the phenylalanine, and has 15 residues. The retained sequence is limited to the CDR3, 45 bases, with the frame set at the first base. V lost 4 bases and J lost 7 bases; the stretch between them is 19 bases long. In the germline V gene (reference sequence), CDR1 corresponds to SEHNR and CDR2 to FQNEAQ.